A single sample is the source of the 16 T cell receptor beta chains below, sequenced in a study of T cell responses to AZD1222 COVID-19 vaccine. TCRdb keeps only in-frame clones here, not all; method: immunoSEQ multiplex PCR. Altogether about 90,000 clones are present, around nine tenths being singletons, with the ten largest covering 5.2%. Sequences were derived from peripheral blood, sampled on day 0 of MenACWY control vaccination. The receptors were gathered from an adult in good health.

Worth noting for this clone: One junction end disagrees with the germline gene, perhaps due to a read error. The chain joins TRBV7-7 to TRBJ2-1; 13 nucleotides match TRBD2. This CDR3 comprises 15 residues. In germline, CDR1 is SSHAT, CDR2 FNYEAQ (reference sequence). CDR3 bases: TGTGCTAGCAGCTTGGGACTAGCGGGACACAATGAGCAGTTCTTC. This codes for CASSLGLAGHNEQFF.

V usage is TRBV2 and J usage is TRBJ2-1; the D gene is possibly TRBD2 (6 bases). The CDR3 runs 14 residues. Trimming left V 2 bases short and J 7 bases short, with 12 bases between. Per the germline V gene, CDR1 is SNHLY and CDR2 is FYNNEI. DNA for the CDR3: TGTGCCAGCAGTGAACGGACGGGGACTAATGAGCAGTTCTTC. It is translated as CASSERTGTNEQFF.

V gene TRBV2 combines with J gene TRBJ2-5; D call uncertain. The CDR3 has 14 residues. Between the trimmed V and J ends, which lost 4 bases and 1 base, there was a span of 10 bases. CDR1 is SNHLY and CDR2 is FYNNEI in the germline V gene. CDR3 nucleotide sequence: TGTGCCAGCAGTGGTACTCCTGGCCAAGAGACCCAGTACTTC. It codes for CASSGTPGQETQYF.

This chain connects TRBV5-4 to TRBJ1-3; D call uncertain. V lost 0 bases, J lost 0 bases, and 4 bases lay in between. Germline CDR1 reads SGHNT; CDR2 reads YYREEE (reference sequence). The CDR3 has 14 residues. The CDR3 spells CASSLGVSGNTIYF. The CDR3 DNA reads as TGTGCCAGCAGCTTGGGCGTCTCTGGAAACACCATATATTTT.

J is TRBJ2-7 and V is TRBV7-2; D uncertain. The ends were cut back, 5 bases at V and 2 bases at J, with 16 bases in the middle. CDR3 length equals 15 residues. CDR1 SGHTA and CDR2 FQGNSA come from the germline V gene. The CDR3 nucleotides read TGTGCCAGCAGCGTAAGTGGTGAAAAAGCCTACGAGCAGTACTTC. This codes for CASSVSGEKAYEQYF.

The chain employs TRBV18 and TRBJ1-6; a weak D match, TRBD1 (6 bases). V lost 2 bases, J lost 7 bases, and 18 bases lay in between. CDR3 size: 17 residues. CDR1 KGHSH and CDR2 LQKENI come from the germline V gene. The CDR3 protein is CASSPFSGQIGNSPLHF. The CDR3, as DNA: TGTGCCAGCTCACCATTCTCTGGACAGATCGGGAATTCACCCCTCCACTTT. Based on the CDR3 plus reference TRBV18 and TRBJ1-6, the full variable domain is NAGVMQNPRHLVRRRGQEARLRCSPMKGHSHVYWYRQLPEEGLKFMVYLQKENIIDESGMPKERFSAEFPKEGPSILRIQQVVRGDSAAYFCASSPFSGQIGNSPLHFGNGTRLTVT.

V usage is TRBV28 and J usage is TRBJ1-2, with 8 bases lining up with TRBD1. V gave up 5 bases and J gave up 10 bases; unmatched junction bases: 12. CDR1 is MDHEN and CDR2 is SYDVKM in the germline V gene. The CDR3 has 14 amino acids. The CDR3, as DNA: TGTGCCAGCAGTGTGGGGACAGGACTAGGGGTCTACACCTTC. It specifies CASSVGTGLGVYTF.

This chain joins TRBV7-9 and TRBJ2-5, with a possible D match to TRBD1 (6 bases). The CDR3 spans 13 residues. Per the germline V gene, CDR1 is SEHNR and CDR2 is FQNEAQ (reference sequence). V was cut by 4 bases and J by 2 bases, with 8 bases left in between. The CDR3 is CASSYGQQETQYF. The CDR3 DNA reads TGTGCCAGCAGCTACGGACAGCAAGAGACCCAGTACTTC.

This chain connects TRBV4-2 to TRBJ2-2, with TRBD2 matching over 7 bases. Looked up from germline, CDR1 is LGHNA and CDR2 is YNFKEQ. V shed 1 base and J 6 bases; nucleotides not matched to a gene: 2. The CDR3 has 14 amino acids. CDR3 DNA: TGTGCCAGCAGCCAAGTGAGCGGGGCCGGGGAGCTGTTTTTT. The encoded protein is CASSQVSGAGELFF.

Here the CDR3 DNA reads TGCAGCGTCGACAGGGATCGCTCCTATGGCTACACCTTC. Amino acid sequence: CSVDRDRSYGYTF. The V call is TRBV29-1, the J call TRBJ1-2; 7 positions match TRBD1. This CDR3 spans 13 amino acids. From germline, CDR1 is SQVTM and CDR2 ANQGSEA. The ends lost 6 bases at V and 4 bases at J; junction bases unmatched: 8.

V is TRBV28 and J is TRBJ1-5, with a weak D call TRBD1 (6 bases). This CDR3 comprises 15 residues. Per germline, CDR1 MDHEN and CDR2 SYDVKM. V gave up 5 bases and J gave up 0 bases, with 11 bases separating them. The CDR3 sequence is CASSVQGHSNQPQHF. In DNA, the CDR3 is TGTGCCAGCAGTGTACAGGGCCATAGCAATCAGCCCCAGCATTTT.

This clone turned up a few times. This chain uses TRBV28 with TRBJ2-1, with TRBD2 as a possible D gene (5 bases). Germline assignment: CDR1 MDHEN and CDR2 SYDVKM. CDR3 length: 13 residues. Trimming took 2 bases from V and 8 from J, leaving 10 bases between them. The CDR3 loop is CASSLTGEHEQFF. CDR3 sequence (DNA): TGTGCCAGCAGTTTAACTGGGGAGCATGAGCAGTTCTTC.

The rearrangement links TRBV6-6 to TRBJ2-7; possibly TRBD1 for D (6 bases). Looked up from germline, CDR1 is MNHNY and CDR2 is SVGAGI (reference sequence). The CDR3 spans 15 residues. Deletions cut 7 bases from V and 0 bases from J, with 16 bases between. The CDR3 bases are TGTGCCAGCACTGGGGGCGCCGGTAACTCCTACGAGCAGTACTTC. Its protein product is CASTGGAGNSYEQYF.

The chain couples TRBV19 to TRBJ1-5, with 10 bases aligning to TRBD1. V lost 4 bases to trimming and J lost 2 bases; unmatched junction nucleotides: 8. Germline V CDR1 and CDR2: LNHDA, SQIVND (reference sequence). The length of the CDR3 is 17 residues. CDR3 region: CASSRPPGTGGNQPQHF. The CDR3 bases are TGTGCCAGTAGTAGACCACCCGGGACAGGGGGCAATCAGCCCCAGCATTTT.

The chain recombines TRBV29-1 with TRBJ1-1, with 8 bases lining up with TRBD1. With V trimmed by 8 bases and J by 0 bases, 5 bases remained unmatched. From germline, CDR1 is SQVTM and CDR2 ANQGSEA. This CDR3 has 13 amino acids. CDR3 nucleotides: TGCAGCATTCGGACAGGGATGAACACTGAAGCTTTCTTT. Translation gives CSIRTGMNTEAFF.

The genes are TRBV5-1 and TRBJ2-5, with 7 bases identical to TRBD2. Losses at the gene ends were 4 bases for V and 5 bases for J; bases not matched to a gene: 11. Germline V gives CDR1 SGHRS, CDR2 YFSETQ. The CDR3 runs to 15 residues. CDR3 nucleotide sequence: TGCGCCAGCAGCATGGGACGGGGGGTCTTGGAGACCCAGTACTTC. It codes for CASSMGRGVLETQYF.